The entry below describes one TCR beta chain. This CDR3 has 15 residues. The V segment lost 4 bases and the J segment 7 bases; nucleotides outside the gene matches: 10. CDR1 is LNHDA and CDR2 is SQIVND in the germline V gene (reference sequence). Participant age was roughly 18 to 95 years, and participants resided in about two dozen US areas. The recovered donors of Cohort 3 showed two negative PCRs, clearance, or symptom resolution. These data belong to a study of blood T cell repertoires in COVID-19. The method was immunoSEQ multiplex PCR; TCRdb's version includes in-frame clones alone and lacks a portion of them. The sample includes 200,000 to 250,000 clones, around 80% of them seen just once.

The sequenced material came from PBMCs or T cells enriched from blood (not recorded which). The V call is TRBV19, the J call TRBJ2-1; 7 bases map to TRBD1. The source of this sequence is a man between 60 and 70 years old who had recovered from COVID-19. The CDR3 protein is CASSSRWQGENEQFF. CDR3 bases: TGTGCCAGTAGTAGTCGGTGGCAGGGGGAGAATGAGCAGTTCTTC.